These 28 T cell receptor beta chains came from one sample sequenced in a study of T cells in Graves' hyperthyroidism and ophthalmopathy (dated by TCRdb to about 2019). The library was generated by multiplex PCR. TCRdb records Illumina HiSeq 2000 as the sequencer. TCR beta CDR3 regions were amplified from RNA transcripts. The first round of RT-PCR for the TCR CDR3 was performed with the HTBI primer set and the Qiagen OneStep RT-PCR kit. The public reads were reprocessed in TCRdb via fastp at Q25 and MiXCR, keeping in-frame beta chains. One record per CDR3 amino acid sequence lists the most common genes and DNA. The sample records roughly 570,000 distinct CDR3 sequences, 15% to 18% of which are singletons. The ten largest make up around 7.5% of the sample. Sequenced material: blood. Receptors were obtained from a young woman with Graves' hyperthyroidism.

This clonotype was detected many times. This chain uses TRBV3-1 with TRBJ2-1, with 10 bases that match TRBD1. Germline lookup yields CDR1 LGHDT and CDR2 YNNKEL (reference sequence). The ends lost 6 bases at V and 4 bases at J; junction bases unmatched: 6. This CDR3 has 15 residues. As DNA, the CDR3 is TGTGCCAGCAGAAAAGGACAGGGGGTTTACAATGAGCAGTTCTTC. Its translation: CASRKGQGVYNEQFF.

J is TRBJ2-6 and V is TRBV5-1; 8 bases are shared with TRBD1. The J segment lost 0 bases and the V segment lost 3 bases, leaving 8 bases of the junction unmatched. Germline CDR1 and CDR2: SGHRS and YFSETQ. CDR3 size: 18 residues. The CDR3 DNA reads as TGCGCCAGCAGCTCAACAGGACAGGGACACTCTGGGGCCAACGTCCTGACTTTC. Protein product: CASSSTGQGHSGANVLTF.

This clonotype was seen repeatedly, ten times or more. The DNA for the CDR3 is TGCAGTGCTAAACCGCCGGGACAGGGGAGAGAGACCCAGTACTTC. This sequence encodes CSAKPPGQGRETQYF. The chain uses TRBV20-1 and TRBJ2-5; 10 positions match TRBD1. This CDR3 is 15 amino acids long. Unmatched junction bases numbered 9, after V lost 4 bases and J lost 4 bases. CDR1 and CDR2 from the germline V gene are DFQATT and SNEGSKA (reference sequence).

In this sample, this clonotype turned up many times. The rearrangement uses TRBV7-2 and TRBJ2-2, with a weak D call TRBD2 (5 bases). This CDR3 comprises 17 residues. V lost 7 bases to trimming and J lost 0 bases, with 18 bases between them. Germline V gives CDR1 SGHTA, CDR2 FQGNSA. CDR3 sequence (DNA): TGTGCCAGCAACCCCGCGTTGGATAGCGCGAACACCGGGGAGCTGTTTTTT. Translation gives CASNPALDSANTGELFF.

Many counts were recorded for this clonotype. V and J are TRBV3-1 and TRBJ1-5; a possible D gene is TRBD1 (6 bases). V was cut by 0 bases and J by 7 bases, with 13 bases left in between. The CDR3 spans 15 residues. Germline values: CDR1 LGHDT, CDR2 YNNKEL (reference sequence). The CDR3 region is CASSQDGGSGQPQHF. The CDR3, as DNA: TGTGCCAGCAGCCAAGATGGGGGCAGCGGGCAGCCCCAGCATTTT.

The chain recombines TRBV15 with TRBJ2-3, with D perhaps TRBD1 (6 bases). The CDR3 loop spans 17 amino acids. The germline gives CDR1 LNHNV, CDR2 YYDKDF (reference sequence). V was clipped by 1 base and J by 5 bases, with 19 bases between them. CDR3 sequence reads: CATSRVEIQGVGDTQYF. The CDR3 region has the DNA TGTGCCACCAGCAGAGTGGAGATACAGGGCGTGGGAGATACGCAGTATTTT.

This clonotype came up many times. The chain uses TRBV6-1 and TRBJ2-1; 13 bases are a match to TRBD2. V was clipped by 5 bases and J by 8 bases; unmatched bases: 9. This CDR3 contains 16 residues. The germline V gene has CDR1 MNHNS and CDR2 SASEGT. The DNA for the CDR3 is TGTGCCAGCAGTTCCCACCCCGGACTAGCGGGAGATGAGCAGTTCTTC. Translated, it gives CASSSHPGLAGDEQFF.

This clonotype was counted between two and nine times. This chain uses TRBV28 with TRBJ2-3; D perhaps matches TRBD2 (6 bases). The CDR3 covers 16 residues. The germline V gene encodes CDR1 MDHEN and CDR2 SYDVKM. The ends were cut back, 1 base at V and 3 bases at J, with 14 bases in the middle. The CDR3 bases are TGTGCCAGCAGTTTATTTCAGGAGGGTGGTACAGATACGCAGTATTTT. It specifies CASSLFQEGGTDTQYF.

In this sample, this clonotype turned up a few times. This chain links TRBV4-3 with TRBJ2-3; D is ambiguous. CDR3 size: 15 residues. The germline gives CDR1 LGHNA, CDR2 YSLEER. With 0 bases removed from V and 2 bases from J, the gap between germline ends came to 9 bases. The CDR3 DNA sequence: TGCGCCAGCAGCCAAGACGGACGGCACACAGATACGCAGTATTTT. Protein sequence: CASSQDGRHTDTQYF.

This clonotype was counted ten times or more. This chain joins TRBV7-2 and TRBJ2-1, with TRBD2 identical over 14 bases. Germline V gene sequence: CDR1 SGHTA, CDR2 FQGNSA. Losses at the gene ends were 6 bases for V and 7 bases for J; bases not matched to a gene: 8. CDR3 length equals 16 residues. This chain's CDR3 is CASSFGGLAGVNEQFF. CDR3 nucleotides: TGTGCCAGCAGTTTTGGGGGACTAGCGGGAGTTAATGAGCAGTTCTTC.

A word on this clonotype: One end of the junction varies from germline; a read error may be responsible. This sequence joins TRBV25-1 and TRBJ2-7; 7 positions match TRBD2. In germline, CDR1 is MGHDK, CDR2 SYGVNS. The CDR3 totals 14 residues. The CDR3 region is CASSELWEGYEQHF. As DNA, the CDR3 is TGTGCCAGCAGTGAATTGTGGGAGGGGTACGAGCAGCACTTC.

This clonotype was counted many times. This chain uses TRBV20-1 with TRBJ2-7; the D gene is possibly TRBD2 (6 bases). Germline-derived CDR1 and CDR2 are DFQATT and SNEGSKA (reference sequence). V was clipped by 6 bases and J by 5 bases, with 14 bases between them. The CDR3 is 12 amino acids. CDR3 loop: CSAGLTGDEQYF. DNA for the CDR3: TGCAGTGCCGGACTGACGGGGGACGAGCAGTACTTC.

V usage is TRBV18 and J usage is TRBJ1-2; no reliable D call. Germline CDR1 is KGHSH and CDR2 is LQKENI. Trimming cost V 5 bases and J 6 bases, with 19 bases left between them. The CDR3 spans 15 residues. This CDR3 is CASSARLTGVNGYTF. The CDR3 DNA reads TGTGCCAGCTCAGCAAGACTGACCGGGGTGAATGGCTACACCTTC.

In this sample, this clonotype turned up many times. The rearrangement links TRBV20-1 to TRBJ2-7; D may be TRBD1 (6 bases). The CDR3 contains 18 residues. Germline CDR1 reads DFQATT; CDR2 reads SNEGSKA (reference sequence). The V and J ends lost 0 bases and 2 bases respectively, with 23 bases between them. The CDR3 spells CSARDLFGQTKQTYEQYF. CDR3 DNA: TGCAGTGCTAGAGATCTCTTCGGACAGACTAAACAGACCTACGAGCAGTACTTC.

Many counts were recorded for this clonotype. CDR3 in DNA: TGTGCCACCAGTGACTTGTCAAGGGCTACGCAGTATTTT. Protein: CATSDLSRATQYF. The rearrangement uses TRBV24-1 and TRBJ2-3; D not resolved. CDR3 length equals 13 residues. V lost 4 bases and J 8 bases, leaving 12 bases between the germline ends. Germline V gives CDR1 KGHDR, CDR2 SFDVKD.

This clonotype was detected only a few times. V gene TRBV2 combines with J gene TRBJ1-6, with D possibly TRBD1 on 6 matching bases. CDR3 length equals 15 residues. Trimming stripped 3 bases from V and 10 bases from J, with 16 bases between. Germline values: CDR1 SNHLY, CDR2 FYNNEI. The CDR3 coding sequence is TGTGCCAGCAGTGATGAGACAGGTTCGTGGTCACCCCTCCACTTT. Translated, it gives CASSDETGSWSPLHF.

This clonotype was recorded many times. V gene TRBV7-8 combines with J gene TRBJ2-2; the D gene is possibly TRBD1 (5 bases). Looked up from germline, CDR1 is SGHVS and CDR2 is FQNEAQ. This CDR3 spans 14 amino acids. V was pared by 5 bases and J by 3 bases, with 10 bases between. The CDR3, as DNA: TGTGCCAGCAGCGCCGACAGTTACACCGGGGAGCTGTTTTTT. The encoded protein is CASSADSYTGELFF. The variable domain in full, completed from reference TRBV7-8 and TRBJ2-2, reads GAGVSQSPRYKVAKRGQDVALRCDPISGHVSLFWYQQALGQGPEFLTYFQNEAQLDKSGLPSDRFFAERPEGSVSTLKIQRTQQEDSAVYLCASSADSYTGELFFGEGSRLTVL.

The chain combines TRBV6-4 with TRBJ2-7; 7 bases match TRBD1. The CDR3 is made up of 15 amino acids. Germline values: CDR1 MRHNA, CDR2 SNTAGT. The V and J ends lost 6 bases and 3 bases, in that order; junction bases with no gene match: 11. CDR3 nucleotide sequence: TGTGCCAGCAGGCCAGCCGGGACAGCAATCTACGAGCAGTACTTC. As protein: CASRPAGTAIYEQYF.

This clonotype was recorded at least ten times. This chain uses TRBV12-3 or TRBV12-4 with TRBJ1-6, with unresolved D. V lost 2 bases and J lost 6, with 8 bases in between. CDR3 size: 14 residues. The chain's CDR3 is CASSLLGSNSPLHF. The CDR3, as DNA: TGTGCCAGCAGTTTATTGGGGAGTAATTCACCCCTCCACTTT.

This clonotype has a count of ten or more. The chain employs TRBV5-8 and TRBJ1-1, with unresolved D. The ends were cut back, 3 bases at V and 0 bases at J, with 9 bases in the middle. From germline, CDR1 is SGHTS and CDR2 YDEGEE. The CDR3 runs to 14 residues. This CDR3 reads CASSWPLMNTEAFF. The CDR3 DNA sequence: TGTGCCAGCAGCTGGCCCCTCATGAACACTGAAGCTTTCTTT.

The chain joins TRBV10-2 to TRBJ2-2; D remains unclear. The V gene's germline CDR1 is WSHSY and CDR2 SAAADI. V lost 10 bases and J 4 bases, leaving 10 bases between the germline ends. The CDR3 spans 12 residues. The CDR3 DNA reads as TGCGCCATCGCCGGCCTCACCGGGGAGCTGTTTTTT. It yields the protein CAIAGLTGELFF.

Many counts were recorded for this clonotype. This chain connects TRBV7-2 to TRBJ2-5; unclear D gene. Trimming stripped 2 bases from V and 5 bases from J, with 12 bases between. CDR1 SGHTA and CDR2 FQGNSA come from the germline V gene. The CDR3 has 14 residues. CDR3 nucleotides: TGTGCCAGCAGCTTAATGTTTGACTTCGAGACCCAGTACTTC. This sequence encodes CASSLMFDFETQYF.

The chain recombines TRBV7-9 with TRBJ1-1; D call uncertain. The CDR3 spans 14 residues. In germline, CDR1 is SEHNR, CDR2 FQNEAQ (reference sequence). Trimming left V 5 bases short and J 1 base short, with 11 bases between. The CDR3, as DNA: TGTGCCAGCAGCCCCCCGAGGGAGAACACTGAAGCTTTCTTT. This translates into CASSPPRENTEAFF. The whole variable domain, filled in from reference TRBV7-9 and TRBJ1-1, reads DTGVSQNPRHKITKRGQNVTFRCDPISEHNRLYWYRQTLGQGPEFLTYFQNEAQLEKSRLLSDRFSAERPKGSFSTLEIQRTEQGDSAMYLCASSPPRENTEAFFGQGTRLTVV.

This clonotype was seen ten or more times. The rearrangement joins TRBV7-9 to TRBJ2-1; TRBD1 agrees at 10 bases. J lost 7 bases, V lost 0 bases, and 3 bases had no gene match. Germline assignment: CDR1 SEHNR and CDR2 FQNEAQ (reference sequence). The CDR3 runs 15 residues. The chain's CDR3 is CASSLADRGMNEQFF. The CDR3 DNA reads as TGTGCCAGCAGCTTAGCGGACAGGGGGATGAATGAGCAGTTCTTC.

A few counts support this clonotype. The chain has TRBV12-3 or TRBV12-4 and TRBJ1-5; D may be TRBD1 (5 bases). V shed 6 bases and J shed 5 bases, with 17 bases lying between them. The CDR3 has 15 amino acids. CDR3 sequence: CASSGDRDHDQPQHF. The CDR3 DNA sequence: TGTGCCAGCAGCGGCGACAGAGACCACGATCAGCCCCAGCATTTT.

The rearrangement uses TRBV15 and TRBJ2-7; TRBD2 might be the D (6 bases). V lost 5 bases and J 3 bases, leaving 11 bases between the germline ends. The germline gives CDR1 LNHNV, CDR2 YYDKDF (reference sequence). This CDR3 spans 13 amino acids. The CDR3 DNA follows: TGTGCCACCAGCGGCCAGGGAGGCTACGAGCAGTACTTC. Its protein product is CATSGQGGYEQYF.

This clonotype was counted many times. J is TRBJ2-2 and V is TRBV7-2; D ambiguous. V lost 6 bases and J 4 bases, leaving 15 bases between the germline ends. CDR1 and CDR2 from the germline V gene are SGHTA and FQGNSA. CDR3 length: 15 residues. Written as DNA, the CDR3 is TGTGCCAGCAGACAACGTGTAGAGACCACCGGGGAGCTGTTTTTT. Its translation: CASRQRVETTGELFF.

This chain uses TRBV30 with TRBJ2-1; D uncertain. Germline values: CDR1 GTSNPN, CDR2 SVGIG (reference sequence). The V end was cut by 5 bases, the J end by 8 bases, with 16 bases between. CDR3 length: 13 residues. CDR3 sequence: CAWSSVPAYEQFF. The CDR3 nucleotides read TGTGCCTGGTCGAGTGTCCCGGCTTATGAGCAGTTCTTC.